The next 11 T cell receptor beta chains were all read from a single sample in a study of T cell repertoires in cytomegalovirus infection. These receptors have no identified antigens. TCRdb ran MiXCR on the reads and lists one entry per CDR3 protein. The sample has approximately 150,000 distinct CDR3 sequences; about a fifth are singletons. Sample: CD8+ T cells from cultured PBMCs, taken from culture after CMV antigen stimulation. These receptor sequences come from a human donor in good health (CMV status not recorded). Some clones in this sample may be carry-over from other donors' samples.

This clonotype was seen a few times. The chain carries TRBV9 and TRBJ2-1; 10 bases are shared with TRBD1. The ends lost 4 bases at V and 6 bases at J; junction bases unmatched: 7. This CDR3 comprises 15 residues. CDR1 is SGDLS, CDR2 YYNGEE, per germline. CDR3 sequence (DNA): TGTGCCAGCAGCCCGGGACAGGGGCTTGGCAATGAGCAGTTCTTC. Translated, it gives CASSPGQGLGNEQFF.

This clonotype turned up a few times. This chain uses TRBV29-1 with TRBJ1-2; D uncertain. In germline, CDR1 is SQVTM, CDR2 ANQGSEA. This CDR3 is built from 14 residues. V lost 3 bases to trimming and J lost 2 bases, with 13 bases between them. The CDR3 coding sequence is TGCAGCGTTGATGTGTCAGATCAAAACTATGGCTACACCTTC. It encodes CSVDVSDQNYGYTF.

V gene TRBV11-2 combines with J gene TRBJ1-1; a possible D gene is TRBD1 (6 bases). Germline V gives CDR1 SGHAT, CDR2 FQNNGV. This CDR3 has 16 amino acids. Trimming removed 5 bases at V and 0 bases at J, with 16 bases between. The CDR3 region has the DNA TGTGCCAGCAGCGATACAGGGATTTACTTGAACACTGAAGCTTTCTTT. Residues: CASSDTGIYLNTEAFF.

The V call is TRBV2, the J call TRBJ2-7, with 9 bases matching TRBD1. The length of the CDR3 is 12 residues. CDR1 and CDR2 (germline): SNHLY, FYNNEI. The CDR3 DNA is TGTGCTACCGGGACAGGGTTTTACGAGCAGTACTTC. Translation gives CATGTGFYEQYF.

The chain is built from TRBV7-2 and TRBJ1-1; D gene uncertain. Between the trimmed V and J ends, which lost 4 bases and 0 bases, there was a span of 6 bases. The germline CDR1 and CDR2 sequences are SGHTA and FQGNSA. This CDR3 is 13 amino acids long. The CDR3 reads CASSSFMNTEAFF. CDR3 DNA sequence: TGTGCCAGCAGCTCCTTTATGAACACTGAAGCTTTCTTT.

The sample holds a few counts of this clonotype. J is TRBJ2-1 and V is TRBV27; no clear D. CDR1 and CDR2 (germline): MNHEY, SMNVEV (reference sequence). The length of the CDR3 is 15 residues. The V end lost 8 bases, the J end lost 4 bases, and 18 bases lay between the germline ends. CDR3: CASQPDPRDYNEQFF. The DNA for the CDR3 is TGTGCCAGCCAGCCGGACCCGCGAGATTACAATGAGCAGTTCTTC.

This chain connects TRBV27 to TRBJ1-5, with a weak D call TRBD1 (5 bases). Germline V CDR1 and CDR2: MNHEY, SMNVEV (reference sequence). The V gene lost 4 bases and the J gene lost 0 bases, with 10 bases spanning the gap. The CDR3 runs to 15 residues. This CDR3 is CASSWTPASNQPQHF. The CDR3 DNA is TGTGCCAGCAGTTGGACACCCGCTAGCAATCAGCCCCAGCATTTT.

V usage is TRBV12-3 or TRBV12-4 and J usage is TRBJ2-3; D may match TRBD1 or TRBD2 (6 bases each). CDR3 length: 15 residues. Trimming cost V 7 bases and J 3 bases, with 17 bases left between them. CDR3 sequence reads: CASTPGGLRTDTQYF. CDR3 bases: TGTGCCAGCACCCCTGGGGGGCTGAGGACAGATACGCAGTATTTT.

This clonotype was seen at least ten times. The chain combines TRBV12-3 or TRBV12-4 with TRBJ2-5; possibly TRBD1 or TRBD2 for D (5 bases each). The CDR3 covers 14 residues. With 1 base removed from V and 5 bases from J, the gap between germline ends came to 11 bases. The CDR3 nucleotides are TGTGCCAGCAGTTTAGGGGGGACCCAGGAGACCCAGTACTTC. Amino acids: CASSLGGTQETQYF.

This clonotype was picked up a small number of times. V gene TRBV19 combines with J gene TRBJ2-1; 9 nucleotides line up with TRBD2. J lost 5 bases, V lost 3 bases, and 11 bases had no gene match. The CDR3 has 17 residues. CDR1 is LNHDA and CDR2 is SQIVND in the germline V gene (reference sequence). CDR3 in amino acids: CASSITYIKRGDNEQFF. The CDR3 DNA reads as TGTGCCAGTAGTATCACTTATATTAAGCGGGGGGACAATGAGCAGTTCTTC. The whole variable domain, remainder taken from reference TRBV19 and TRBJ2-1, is DGGITQSPKYLFRKEGQNVTLSCEQNLNHDAMYWYRQDPGQGLRLIYYSQIVNDFQKGDIAEGYSVSREKKESFPLTVTSAQKNPTAFYLCASSITYIKRGDNEQFFGPGTRLTVL.

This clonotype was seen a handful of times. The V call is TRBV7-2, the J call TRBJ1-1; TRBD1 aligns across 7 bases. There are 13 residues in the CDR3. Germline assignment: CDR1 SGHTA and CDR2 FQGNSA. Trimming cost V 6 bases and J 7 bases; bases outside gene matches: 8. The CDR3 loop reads CASRSRGTFEAFF. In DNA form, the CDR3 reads TGTGCCAGCAGGAGCAGGGGGACGTTTGAAGCTTTCTTT.